One and the same sample provided the 30 T cell receptor beta chains below, sequenced in a study of blood T cell repertoires in COVID-19 (dated by TCRdb to 2018 to 2020). Preparation of the library involved the immunoSEQ multiplex PCR assay. TCRdb holds this immuneACCESS table with in-frame rearrangements only. Some clones are missing; in checked studies, unresolved V genes explain under half, and the rest has no known cause. The table for this sample lists fewer than 500,000 clones; approximately 90% of them were counted only once. 0.95% to 1.2% of the sample rests with the top ten. The sequencing sample was made of PBMCs or T cells enriched from blood (not recorded which). The receptors were sampled from a man aged 25 to 40 who had recovered from COVID-19.

The J gene is TRBJ1-1, the V gene TRBV6-6, with TRBD1 matching 7 bases. CDR3 length equals 14 residues. V lost 8 bases to trimming and J lost 0 bases; unmatched junction nucleotides: 6. Germline-derived CDR1 and CDR2 are MNHNY and SVGAGI (reference sequence). The CDR3 DNA is TGTGCCAGCGGAAAGGGACAGATGAACACTGAAGCTTTCTTT. Amino acid sequence: CASGKGQMNTEAFF.

V gene TRBV6-4 combines with J gene TRBJ2-7, with 9 bases lining up with TRBD1. The CDR3 length is 14 residues. Trimming removed 5 bases from V and 4 bases from J; junction bases left unmatched: 6. From germline, CDR1 is MRHNA and CDR2 SNTAGT. The CDR3 sequence is CASSIPGQGYEQYF. The CDR3 nucleotides read TGTGCCAGCAGTATACCGGGACAGGGTTACGAGCAGTACTTC.

This chain links TRBV28 with TRBJ1-6; D is unresolved. The V gene lost 9 bases and the J gene lost 7 bases, with 19 bases spanning the gap. The CDR3 has 15 residues. Germline values: CDR1 MDHEN, CDR2 SYDVKM. CDR3 sequence: CASTLRGQYNSPLHF. DNA of the CDR3: TGTGCCAGTACCTTAAGAGGGCAATACAATTCACCCCTCCACTTT.

The chain combines TRBV10-1 with TRBJ2-3; 7 bases map to TRBD2. Germline V gene sequence: CDR1 WNHNN, CDR2 SYGVQD (reference sequence). The CDR3 sequence is 16 residues long. V lost 10 bases to trimming and J lost 5 bases; unmatched junction nucleotides: 18. The CDR3 DNA sequence: TGCGCCACATCGCGGGAGCCAGGGCGGCAAGTAGATACGCAGTATTTT. It is translated as CATSREPGRQVDTQYF.

The chain joins TRBV5-6 to TRBJ2-2; D is undetermined. The CDR3 sequence is 13 residues long. Per the germline V gene, CDR1 is SGHDT and CDR2 is YYEEEE. V lost 4 bases and J 4 bases, leaving 8 bases between the germline ends. The CDR3 region has the DNA TGTGCCAGCAGCAGAGAGAGCACCGGGGAGCTGTTTTTT. Translating it yields CASSRESTGELFF.

The rearrangement joins TRBV10-3 to TRBJ1-4; perhaps TRBD1 as D (5 bases). V lost 10 bases to trimming and J lost 8 bases, with 14 bases between them. Germline CDR1 ENHRY, CDR2 SYGVKD. The length of the CDR3 is 12 residues. CDR3 sequence reads: CATGGSDEKLFF. The DNA for the CDR3 is TGTGCCACTGGGGGGTCTGACGAAAAACTGTTTTTT.

The sample holds one count of this clone. V gene TRBV3-1 (or the pseudogene TRBV3-2) combines with J gene TRBJ2-7, with D possibly matching TRBD2 (6 bases). Germline-derived CDR1 and CDR2 are LGHDT and YNNKEL (reference sequence). The CDR3 runs to 15 residues. Deletions cut 0 bases from V and 6 bases from J, with 15 bases between. CDR3 sequence (DNA): TGTGCCAGCAGCCAAGATGTATGGGCGGGGCGCGAGCAGTACTTC. Amino acids: CASSQDVWAGREQYF.

The rearrangement uses TRBV20-1 and TRBJ2-5; 7 bases agree with TRBD2. J lost 5 bases, V lost 8 bases, and 5 bases had no gene match. Germline V lookup: CDR1 DFQATT, CDR2 SNEGSKA (reference sequence). The CDR3 runs to 11 residues. The CDR3, as DNA: TGCAGTTCGATAGCGGGTGAGACCCAGTACTTC. It yields the protein CSSIAGETQYF.

The chain recombines TRBV28 with TRBJ1-2; D is perhaps TRBD1 (5 bases). Germline V gene data show CDR1 as MDHEN and CDR2 as SYDVKM. Trimming shortened V by 4 bases and J by 4 bases, and 10 bases separated the two germline ends. The CDR3 runs to 13 residues. CDR3 amino acids: CASSSRDFYGYTF. In DNA, the CDR3 is TGTGCCAGCAGTTCTCGGGACTTCTATGGCTACACCTTC.

This rearrangement joins TRBV4-1 to TRBJ1-3, with TRBD1 identical over 7 bases. CDR3 length equals 16 residues. V was clipped by 5 bases and J by 0 bases; unmatched bases: 7. Germline V gene sequence: CDR1 MGHRA, CDR2 YSYEKL. CDR3 sequence (DNA): TGCGCCAGCAGCTTGGGACAGAGAAGCTCTGGAAACACCATATATTTT. Its protein is CASSLGQRSSGNTIYF.

This clone was seen a single time. The chain employs TRBV18 and TRBJ2-6; D unresolved. Germline-derived CDR1 and CDR2 are KGHSH and LQKENI. Trimming stripped 2 bases from V and 3 bases from J, with 14 bases between. The length of the CDR3 is 17 residues. The DNA of the CDR3 is TGTGCCAGCTCACCATGGATAGCCGGAGATGGGGCCAACGTCCTGACTTTC. Amino acid sequence: CASSPWIAGDGANVLTF.

The V gene is TRBV20-1, the J gene TRBJ1-6, with no clear D. The ends were cut back, 3 bases at V and 7 bases at J, with 13 bases in the middle. This CDR3 is 14 amino acids long. Germline V gene data show CDR1 as DFQATT and CDR2 as SNEGSKA (reference sequence). CDR3 bases: TGCAGTGCTAGTAGGGAGCTAGGGAATTCACCCCTCCACTTT. It specifies CSASRELGNSPLHF.

The gene calls are TRBV10-1 and TRBJ2-7, with 10 bases matching TRBD2. V gave up 6 bases and J gave up 2 bases; unmatched junction bases: 7. CDR1 is WNHNN, CDR2 SYGVQD, per germline (reference sequence). The CDR3 has 15 amino acids. The CDR3 DNA reads as TGCGCCAGCAGCAGGGGGACTAGCGACCCCTACGAGCAGTACTTC. Protein product: CASSRGTSDPYEQYF.

This clone occurred once. The chain has TRBV15 and TRBJ1-2; tentatively, D is TRBD1 (5 bases). The CDR3 length is 22 residues. Germline CDR1 and CDR2: LNHNV and YYDKDF (reference sequence). V lost 0 bases, J lost 3 bases, and 32 bases lay in between. DNA for the CDR3: TGTGCCACCAGCAGAGATGTTTTTGTCCACGGCCTCCCCCGCAGGGTCCACTATGGCTACACCTTC. Protein sequence: CATSRDVFVHGLPRRVHYGYTF.

This CDR3 reads CASSRTGEVYEQYF. CDR3 DNA sequence: TGTGCCAGCAGTAGGACAGGGGAGGTCTACGAGCAGTACTTC. The chain recombines TRBV28 with TRBJ2-7; 9 nucleotides agree with TRBD1. With V trimmed by 5 bases and J by 3 bases, 5 bases remained unmatched. Germline values: CDR1 MDHEN, CDR2 SYDVKM. The CDR3 runs 14 residues.

V usage is TRBV11-2 and J usage is TRBJ1-1; 9 bases align to TRBD1. Germline V gene sequence: CDR1 SGHAT, CDR2 FQNNGV. With 5 bases clipped from V and 0 bases from J, the junction kept 4 bases outside the gene matches. The CDR3 runs to 15 residues. The CDR3 region is CASSPGTGLNTEAFF. The CDR3 DNA sequence: TGTGCCAGCAGCCCCGGGACAGGGCTGAACACTGAAGCTTTCTTT.

The chain couples TRBV7-9 to TRBJ2-7; D unclear. Germline CDR1 and CDR2: SEHNR and FQNEAQ (reference sequence). CDR3 length: 14 residues. V gave up 3 bases and J gave up 2 bases, with 11 bases separating them. The CDR3 here is CASSFLRPPYEQYF. Here the CDR3 DNA reads TGTGCCAGCAGCTTCCTCAGGCCGCCCTACGAGCAGTACTTC. Based on the CDR3 plus reference TRBV7-9 and TRBJ2-7, the full variable domain is DTGVSQNPRHKITKRGQNVTFRCDPISEHNRLYWYRQTLGQGPEFLTYFQNEAQLEKSRLLSDRFSAERPKGSFSTLEIQRTEQGDSAMYLCASSFLRPPYEQYFGPGTRLTVT.

The chain employs TRBV4-1 and TRBJ1-1; D might be TRBD1 (5 bases). Germline V CDR1 and CDR2: MGHRA, YSYEKL. Trimming removed 3 bases from V and 1 base from J, with 15 bases in between. The CDR3 sequence is 16 residues long. CDR3 in amino acids: CASSQFLNQGNTEAFF. The CDR3 nucleotides are TGCGCCAGCAGCCAGTTCCTTAATCAGGGGAACACTGAAGCTTTCTTT.

The rearrangement uses TRBV28 and TRBJ1-2; D may be TRBD1 (5 bases). The germline V gene has CDR1 MDHEN and CDR2 SYDVKM. Between the trimmed V and J ends, which lost 4 bases and 4 bases, there was a span of 13 bases. The length of the CDR3 is 14 residues. CDR3 region: CASSSPLQGYGYTF. The CDR3 region has the DNA TGTGCCAGCAGTTCCCCACTTCAGGGCTATGGCTACACCTTC.

The gene calls are TRBV5-6 and TRBJ2-5, with TRBD1 identical over 9 bases. The CDR3 has 14 residues. Germline V gives CDR1 SGHDT, CDR2 YYEEEE. With V trimmed by 4 bases and J by 5 bases, 6 bases remained unmatched. The CDR3 here is CASSKQGAGETQYF. CDR3 DNA sequence: TGTGCCAGCAGCAAACAGGGGGCGGGGGAGACCCAGTACTTC.

The chain links TRBV5-1 to TRBJ1-1, with no clear D. The CDR3 is 14 amino acids. Germline V gives CDR1 SGHRS, CDR2 YFSETQ. Trimming left V 0 bases short and J 4 bases short, with 10 bases between. CDR3 region: CASSLGASFTEAFF. The CDR3, as DNA: TGCGCCAGCAGCTTGGGGGCGTCCTTCACTGAAGCTTTCTTT.

V and J are TRBV5-1 and TRBJ2-7, with no clear D. Between the trimmed V and J ends, which lost 5 bases and 1 base, there was a span of 10 bases. The CDR3 loop spans 13 amino acids. Germline assignment: CDR1 SGHRS and CDR2 YFSETQ. The chain's CDR3 is CASRPHNSYEQYF. DNA for the CDR3: TGCGCCAGCAGACCCCACAATTCCTACGAGCAGTACTTC.

The chain couples TRBV7-2 to TRBJ2-7; D unresolved. Germline CDR1 reads SGHTA; CDR2 reads FQGNSA. V lost 1 base and J lost 0, with 10 bases in between. This CDR3 spans 15 amino acids. CDR3 sequence (DNA): TGTGCCAGCAGCTTAGGCACTTTAAGCTCCTACGAGCAGTACTTC. This codes for CASSLGTLSSYEQYF.

This clone was counted a single time. The chain recombines TRBV10-3 with TRBJ1-4; TRBD1 agrees at 8 bases. The V gene end was trimmed by 4 bases and the J gene end by 8 bases; junction bases not matched to a gene: 9. The CDR3 sequence is 15 residues long. Germline V lookup: CDR1 ENHRY, CDR2 SYGVKD. In DNA, the CDR3 is TGTGCCATCAGTGGAGGACAGGGAGTTGGGGAAAAACTGTTTTTT. Translation gives CAISGGQGVGEKLFF.

The rearrangement links TRBV27 to TRBJ1-6; 7 nucleotides align to TRBD1. Germline CDR1 reads MNHEY; CDR2 reads SMNVEV (reference sequence). J gave up 9 bases and V 1 base, and 6 bases lay outside the gene matches. The CDR3 consists of 15 residues. The CDR3 here is CASSLLTGSLSPLHF. The CDR3 DNA reads as TGTGCCAGCAGTTTATTGACAGGGAGTCTTTCACCCCTCCACTTT.

The genes are TRBV6-6 and TRBJ2-3, with D possibly matching TRBD2 (5 bases). The CDR3 totals 15 residues. The germline CDR1 and CDR2 sequences are MNHNY and SVGAGI (reference sequence). Trimming stripped 6 bases from V and 0 bases from J, with 13 bases between. CDR3 bases: TGTGCCAGCAGAACTTTTAGCGAGAGCACAGATACGCAGTATTTT. Protein: CASRTFSESTDTQYF.

V gene TRBV18 combines with J gene TRBJ2-5, with 10 bases aligning to TRBD2. Trimming at V came to 3 bases and at J to 0 bases, leaving 7 bases not matched to a gene. The CDR3 is made up of 17 amino acids. Germline lookup yields CDR1 KGHSH and CDR2 LQKENI. Here the CDR3 DNA reads TGTGCCAGCTCACCGCGGCGGACTAGCGGTTACCAAGAGACCCAGTACTTC. Translated: CASSPRRTSGYQETQYF.

V is TRBV30 and J is TRBJ2-2; D unclear. V lost 2 bases to trimming and J lost 2 bases, with 6 bases between them. This CDR3 is built from 13 residues. Germline V gene sequence: CDR1 GTSNPN, CDR2 SVGIG (reference sequence). The CDR3 reads CAWSSVNTGELFF. The CDR3 DNA reads TGTGCCTGGAGTTCGGTTAACACCGGGGAGCTGTTTTTT. The complete variable domain, with remaining parts taken from reference TRBV30 and TRBJ2-2, reads SQTIHQWPATLVQPVGSPLSLECTVEGTSNPNLYWYRQAAGRGLQLLFYSVGIGQISSEVPQNLSASRPQDRQFILSSKKLLLSDSGFYLCAWSSVNTGELFFGEGSRLTVL.

V gene TRBV2 combines with J gene TRBJ1-2; D unclear. The V end lost 3 bases, the J end lost 1 base, and 9 bases lay between the germline ends. The CDR3 runs 14 residues. Per the germline V gene, CDR1 is SNHLY and CDR2 is FYNNEI. This chain's CDR3 is CASSERPNNYGYTF. As DNA, the CDR3 is TGTGCCAGCAGTGAGAGGCCGAATAACTATGGCTACACCTTC.

The CDR3 spells CASSPRTGQPQHF. For the CDR3, the DNA is TGTGCCAGCAGCCCTCGGACAGGTCAGCCCCAGCATTTT. The chain joins TRBV14 to TRBJ1-5; 7 nucleotides align to TRBD1. Germline assignment: CDR1 SGHDN and CDR2 FVKESK. The CDR3 is 13 residues long. V shed 4 bases, J shed 6 bases, and the junction held 3 bases outside the gene matches.